The 6 T cell receptor beta chains listed next were all sequenced from one sample in a study of glioma-infiltrating T cells after dendritic cell vaccination. Here immunoSEQ multiplex PCR was the method, and the copy in TCRdb shows in-frame clones only, minus some. The sample contains 50,000 to 65,000 clones, 85% to 90% of which appear only once. Specified time point: after dendritic cell vaccination, including at tumor progression/relapse. The sample was blood, taken after dendritic cell vaccination. The receptors were sampled from a human donor with glioblastoma.

The chain has TRBV10-3 and TRBJ2-3, with 8 bases identical to TRBD2. The CDR3 has 14 amino acids. V shed 7 bases, J shed 2 bases, and the junction held 5 bases outside the gene matches. Looked up from germline, CDR1 is ENHRY and CDR2 is SYGVKD. CDR3 in amino acids: CAITGGGTTDTQYF. The CDR3 DNA reads TGTGCCATCACTGGCGGGGGGACCACAGATACGCAGTATTTT.

This clone was detected a few times. The chain links TRBV9 to TRBJ1-5, with a possible D match to TRBD1 (6 bases). The CDR3 is 15 amino acids. V was trimmed by 4 bases and J by 2 bases, leaving 13 bases between them. In germline, CDR1 is SGDLS, CDR2 YYNGEE. The CDR3 region has the DNA TGTGCCAGCAGCAGGGGGGGTGGAGGCAATCAGCCCCAGCATTTT. Its translation: CASSRGGGGNQPQHF.

V and J are TRBV7-9 and TRBJ2-5; tentative D call: TRBD2 (6 bases). The germline V and J ends were trimmed by 3 bases and 3 bases, with 20 bases remaining between them. The CDR3 has 17 amino acids. Looked up from germline, CDR1 is SEHNR and CDR2 is FQNEAQ (reference sequence). DNA of the CDR3: TGTGCCAGCAGCTTTCGGGACCGGCTGGCGGGGAAAGAGACCCAGTACTTC. This gives the protein CASSFRDRLAGKETQYF.

About this clone itself: At one end the junction does not follow the germline gene, possibly because of a read error. The chain uses TRBV7-7 and TRBJ2-2; TRBD2 matches 16 bases. Germline values: CDR1 SSHAT, CDR2 FNYEAQ (reference sequence). The CDR3 sequence is 21 residues long. The CDR3, as DNA: TGTGCTAGCAACTCACCACCGGGACTAGCGGGGGGGTGCCCCAACACCGGGGAGCTGTTTTTT. It translates to CASNSPPGLAGGCPNTGELFF.

A few counts support this clone. The rearrangement links TRBV6-5 to TRBJ2-3; no clear D. This CDR3 has 13 residues. V shed 2 bases and J shed 1 base, with 4 bases lying between them. Per the germline V gene, CDR1 is MNHEY and CDR2 is SVGAGI. CDR3 region: CASSYLGTDTQYF. The CDR3 nucleotides are TGTGCCAGCAGTTACCTAGGCACAGATACGCAGTATTTT.

V gene TRBV10-3 combines with J gene TRBJ1-2, with 9 bases matching TRBD1. The CDR3 covers 12 residues. CDR1 and CDR2 (germline): ENHRY, SYGVKD. Here the CDR3 DNA reads TGTGCTTACGCCGGGACAGGGTATGGCTACACCTTC. Its protein is CAYAGTGYGYTF.